The 21 T cell receptor beta chains presented below share a single source sample, sequenced in a study of CD8 T cells in ankylosing spondylitis. These receptors have no identified antigens. Study results and caveats: Ankylosing spondylitis blood appeared to be characterized by a TCR beta motif of eight or nine highly homologous variants.

One entry per CDR3 protein, called by TCRdb with MiXCR from the 5' RACE reads. The table shows around 480,000 distinct CDR3 sequences, with 17% occurring only once. Sequencing used blood, either unsorted or a sorted T cell fraction (not recorded which). These receptors originate from a male donor with ankylosing spondylitis.

This chain uses TRBV18 with TRBJ1-6, with D uncertain. The CDR3 has 14 amino acids. Germline V gene lookup returns CDR1 KGHSH and CDR2 LQKENI. The V end lost 6 bases, the J end lost 6 bases, and 12 bases lay between the germline ends. Here the CDR3 DNA reads TGTGCCAGCTCCCGGGAATCGCCTAATTCACCCCTCCACTTT. Amino acids: CASSRESPNSPLHF.

This clonotype was counted between two and nine times. J is TRBJ1-5 and V is TRBV20-1; 10 positions agree with TRBD1. V dropped 3 bases and J dropped 9; count of bases not matched to a gene: 8. In germline, CDR1 is DFQATT, CDR2 SNEGSKA (reference sequence). The CDR3 sequence is 14 residues long. This CDR3 reads CSARMGQGPGPQHF. CDR3 sequence (DNA): TGCAGTGCTAGGATGGGACAGGGGCCCGGGCCCCAGCATTTT.

V usage is TRBV2 and J usage is TRBJ2-1; 11 nucleotides match TRBD1. Unmatched junction bases numbered 8, after V lost 5 bases and J lost 8 bases. The germline V gene has CDR1 SNHLY and CDR2 FYNNEI. CDR3 size: 15 residues. The CDR3 is CASSFPGQGVDEQFF. CDR3 nucleotide sequence: TGTGCCAGCAGTTTCCCGGGACAGGGGGTTGATGAGCAGTTCTTC.

In this sample, this clonotype turned up a few times. The J gene is TRBJ2-4, the V gene TRBV6-5; D may be TRBD2 (6 bases). Per germline, CDR1 MNHEY and CDR2 SVGAGI. The CDR3 is 11 amino acids. V was pared by 4 bases and J by 9 bases, with 7 bases between. For the CDR3, the DNA is TGTGCCAGCAGTTCCGGGGGCATTCAGTACTTC. It yields the protein CASSSGGIQYF.

This clonotype was detected ten times or more. V gene TRBV27 combines with J gene TRBJ2-2; 7 bases align to TRBD2. Trimming at V came to 5 bases and at J to 1 base, leaving 10 bases not matched to a gene. CDR3 length: 17 amino acids. Germline CDR1 MNHEY, CDR2 SMNVEV (reference sequence). Here the CDR3 reads CASSPTFGGGNTGELFF. CDR3 DNA sequence: TGTGCCAGCAGTCCGACGTTTGGCGGGGGGAACACCGGGGAGCTGTTTTTT.

The CDR3 is CSARRGSVLNTEAFF. CDR3 coding DNA: TGCAGTGCTAGGAGAGGCTCGGTTTTGAACACTGAAGCTTTCTTT. The chain uses TRBV20-1 and TRBJ1-1, with no clear D. Germline CDR1 reads DFQATT; CDR2 reads SNEGSKA (reference sequence). The V end was cut by 3 bases, the J end by 0 bases, with 14 bases between. The CDR3 covers 15 residues.

This clonotype has only a few counts. This sequence joins TRBV20-1 and TRBJ2-7, with 9 bases aligning to TRBD2. Germline CDR1 and CDR2: DFQATT and SNEGSKA (reference sequence). CDR3 length: 14 residues. The V gene end was trimmed by 2 bases and the J gene end by 5 bases; junction bases not matched to a gene: 7. This chain's CDR3 is CSARYSGSIHEQYF. Here the CDR3 DNA reads TGCAGTGCTAGATATAGCGGGAGCATCCACGAGCAGTACTTC.

This clonotype was observed a single time. This may stem from a read error, because a much larger clone lies one nucleotide away. V and J are TRBV5-6 and TRBJ2-5, with 8 bases matching TRBD1. The V and J ends lost 3 bases and 5 bases, in that order; junction bases with no gene match: 3. This CDR3 spans 13 amino acids. Germline V lookup: CDR1 SGHDT, CDR2 YYEEEE. The CDR3 nucleotides read TGTGCCAGCAGCTCCAGGGGGCTGGAGACCCAGTACTTC. This translates into CASSSRGLETQYF.

This clonotype has a count of ten or more. The chain employs TRBV7-2 and TRBJ1-5, with D possibly matching TRBD1 (5 bases). V dropped 0 bases and J dropped 4 bases, with 10 bases sitting between them. CDR3 length: 15 residues. Germline CDR1 and CDR2: SGHTA and FQGNSA. CDR3 sequence (DNA): TGTGCCAGCAGCTTAGCGCTAGGGGCAAATCAGCCCCAGCATTTT. It codes for CASSLALGANQPQHF.

In this sample, this clonotype turned up a few times. This rearrangement joins TRBV5-1 to TRBJ2-3; 10 nucleotides align to TRBD2. In germline, CDR1 is SGHRS, CDR2 YFSETQ. Trimming removed 0 bases from V and 3 bases from J; junction bases left unmatched: 7. The CDR3 length is 17 residues. In DNA form, the CDR3 reads TGCGCCAGCAGCTTGGTGCCTAGCGGGAGCGGTACAGATACGCAGTATTTT. Its translation is CASSLVPSGSGTDTQYF.

This clonotype has just a few counts. One end of the junction does not line up with germline, which may come from a read error. The V and J genes are TRBV4-2 and TRBJ2-1; no clear D gene. This CDR3 is built from 10 residues. The germline V gene has CDR1 LGHNA and CDR2 YNFKEQ. In DNA, the CDR3 is TGTGCCAGCAGCCAGTCTGAACTGCTCTTC. Translated, it gives CASSQSELLF.

This clonotype was recorded a few times. This chain links TRBV27 with TRBJ1-3; 8 bases are a match to TRBD1. The germline CDR1 and CDR2 sequences are MNHEY and SMNVEV (reference sequence). V gave up 6 bases and J gave up 4 bases; unmatched junction bases: 8. The CDR3 is made up of 15 amino acids. CDR3 coding DNA: TGTGCCAGCAGGCCTCTAAGGACAGGGGGAAACACCATATATTTT. Translation: CASRPLRTGGNTIYF.

This clonotype was seen repeatedly, ten times or more. This CDR3 reads CASSYLQGRKPGAFF. For the CDR3, the DNA is TGTGCCAGCAGCTATCTACAGGGAAGGAAACCTGGGGCTTTCTTT. V gene TRBV5-6 combines with J gene TRBJ1-1, with a weak D call TRBD1 (6 bases). In germline, CDR1 is SGHDT, CDR2 YYEEEE. Between the trimmed V and J ends, which lost 3 bases and 11 bases, there was a span of 23 bases. CDR3 size: 15 residues.

This clonotype has a count of ten or more. The chain joins TRBV6-5 to TRBJ2-3; D may be TRBD2 (6 bases). The ends were cut back, 2 bases at V and 2 bases at J, with 14 bases in the middle. CDR3 length equals 16 residues. Germline V CDR1 and CDR2: MNHEY, SVGAGI. The CDR3 region is CASSYKFGGFTDTQYF. The CDR3 DNA reads TGTGCCAGCAGTTACAAGTTCGGGGGATTCACAGATACGCAGTATTTT.

This clonotype has only one observation. The gene calls are TRBV5-6 and TRBJ1-2; 8 nucleotides align to TRBD1. The germline gives CDR1 SGHDT, CDR2 YYEEEE. Trimming removed 1 base from V and 4 bases from J; junction bases left unmatched: 9. CDR3 length: 16 amino acids. CDR3 in DNA: TGTGCCAGCAGCTTGCCCAGGGGGCAGGGAATCTATGGCTACACCTTC. As protein: CASSLPRGQGIYGYTF.

This clonotype showed up many times. This chain joins TRBV12-3 or TRBV12-4 and TRBJ2-2, with D unresolved. The germline V and J ends were trimmed by 2 bases and 0 bases, with 13 bases remaining between them. This CDR3 is built from 17 residues. CDR3 sequence reads: CASSLRWRQTNTGELFF. In nucleotides, the CDR3 is TGTGCCAGCAGTTTACGGTGGCGGCAGACGAACACCGGGGAGCTGTTTTTT.

This chain connects TRBV4-2 to TRBJ1-2, with D unresolved. CDR3 size: 15 residues. Trimming stripped 3 bases from V and 3 bases from J, with 14 bases between. In germline, CDR1 is LGHNA, CDR2 YNFKEQ. The DNA of the CDR3 is TGTGCCAGCAGCCACAGCGACGGATCGGACTATGGCTACACCTTC. Translated: CASSHSDGSDYGYTF.

This chain uses TRBV4-3 with TRBJ2-3; TRBD1 is a possible D gene (5 bases). This CDR3 region has 17 residues. The V gene's germline CDR1 is LGHNA and CDR2 YSLEER. V was pared by 3 bases and J by 4 bases, with 20 bases between. CDR3 residues: CASSHLPQGVGPDTQYF. In DNA form, the CDR3 reads TGCGCCAGCAGCCACCTACCTCAGGGCGTGGGGCCAGATACGCAGTATTTT.

The chain couples TRBV6-5 to TRBJ2-3; 7 bases agree with TRBD2. The CDR3 consists of 15 residues. Germline assignment: CDR1 MNHEY and CDR2 SVGAGI. The V segment lost 6 bases and the J segment 4 bases; nucleotides outside the gene matches: 10. The CDR3 DNA reads TGTGCCAGCAGCTTCCTCCGGGAGGCCCCAGATACGCAGTATTTT. Protein: CASSFLREAPDTQYF.

In its sample, this clonotype was seen many times. The CDR3 here is CASSLGGNGGGTEAFF. Here the CDR3 DNA reads TGCGCCAGCAGCTTGGGCGGCAACGGCGGGGGGACTGAAGCTTTCTTT. The chain carries TRBV5-1 and TRBJ1-1; tentatively, D is TRBD1 (5 bases). Germline assignment: CDR1 SGHRS and CDR2 YFSETQ. The CDR3 totals 16 residues. With 0 bases removed from V and 5 bases from J, the gap between germline ends came to 17 bases.

The chain employs TRBV28 and TRBJ2-7; TRBD2 might be the D (5 bases). CDR3 length: 14 amino acids. The ends were cut back, 7 bases at V and 7 bases at J, with 20 bases in the middle. The germline V gene has CDR1 MDHEN and CDR2 SYDVKM. CDR3 nucleotides: TGTGCCAGCAACCTCCTCACGGGGTCTGGGGAGCAGTACTTC. Its protein product is CASNLLTGSGEQYF.